What follows is one TCR beta chain and its context. Its antigen is not known. The isolated RNA, all of it, was reverse transcribed, so expressed TCRB transcripts were what got sequenced. Using immunoSEQ multiplex PCR, the repertoire was profiled, and TCRdb retains in-frame clones only, with some absent. The sample gives 900,000 or so clones, roughly a sixth of which show up once; around 0.02% is in the top ten. The data are from a study of beta chain features in type 1 diabetes. Notes on the study in general: In every one of the four CD4+ subsets, TCRB CDR3s were moderately but significantly shorter in Type 1 diabetes patients.

A CD45RO/CCR7/CD25/CD127/CD95/CD27 panel sorted naive, central memory, regulatory and stem cell-like memory CD4+ cells. The receptor comes from a woman under 30 in good health. The specimen sequenced was naive CD4+ T cells from blood.

The CDR3: CSVEDYASSGAQYF. As DNA, the CDR3 is TGCAGCGTTGAAGATTATGCTAGCTCGGGGGCCCAGTACTTC. The genes are TRBV29-1 and TRBJ2-5, with TRBD2 as a possible D gene (6 bases). Germline lookup yields CDR1 SQVTM and CDR2 ANQGSEA. The CDR3 covers 14 residues. V was trimmed by 0 bases and J by 9 bases, leaving 17 bases between them.